This passage covers 3 T cell receptor beta chains from one sample sequenced in a study of cytotoxic CD8 clonotypes in ibrutinib-treated CLL. The protocol was immunoSEQ multiplex PCR, while the TCRdb copy is restricted to in-frame clones and leaves out a portion. The table lists around 140,000 clones, about 84% of them singletons, with 7.5% to 8% in the top ten. Sample: PBMCs, taken after 36 months of ibrutinib treatment. These receptor sequences come from a human donor with chronic lymphocytic leukemia.

The chain couples TRBV19 to TRBJ1-5, with D maybe TRBD1 (5 bases). The CDR3 consists of 11 residues. From germline, CDR1 is LNHDA and CDR2 SQIVND (reference sequence). The chain's CDR3 is CRAGSNQPQHF. The CDR3 nucleotides read TGTAGGGCAGGGAGCAATCAGCCCCAGCATTTT.

The chain couples TRBV4-1 to TRBJ1-2; possibly TRBD1 for D (5 bases). The germline V gene encodes CDR1 MGHRA and CDR2 YSYEKL. V was shortened by 1 base and J by 7 bases, with 10 bases between the two germline ends. The CDR3 contains 13 residues. CDR3 in DNA: TGCGCCAGCAGCCAAGCCGGGACCAGTGGCTACACCTTC. Translated, it gives CASSQAGTSGYTF.

J is TRBJ1-6 and V is TRBV12-1; the DNA was not used to check the table's D call, TRBD1. TRBV12-1 is a pseudogene segment. This CDR3 is built from 16 residues. This CDR3 is CASSVLTGVSNSPLHF. The CDR3 DNA sequence: TGTGCCAGCAGCGTACTAACAGGGGTAAGTAATTCACCCCTCCACTTT.